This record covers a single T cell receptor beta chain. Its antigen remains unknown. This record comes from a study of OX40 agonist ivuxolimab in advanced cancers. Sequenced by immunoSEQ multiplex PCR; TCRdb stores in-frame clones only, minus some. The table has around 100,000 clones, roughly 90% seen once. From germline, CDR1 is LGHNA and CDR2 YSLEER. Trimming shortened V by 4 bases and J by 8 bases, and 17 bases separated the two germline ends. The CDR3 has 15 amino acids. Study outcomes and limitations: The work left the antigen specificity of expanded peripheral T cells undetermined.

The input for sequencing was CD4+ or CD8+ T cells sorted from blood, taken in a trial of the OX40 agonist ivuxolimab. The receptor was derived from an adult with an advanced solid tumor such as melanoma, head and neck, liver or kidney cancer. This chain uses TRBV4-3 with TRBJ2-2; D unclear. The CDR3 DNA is TGCGCCAGCAGCCCCCGGCAGGATGGGTGGGGGGAGCTGTTTTTT. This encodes CASSPRQDGWGELFF.